This T cell receptor beta chain was identified in a study of T cell responses to AZD1222 COVID-19 vaccine. Comments on this clone: Antigen specificity is unknown.

Overall study results and limits: Seropositive status at baseline applied to only 6 or 7 AZD1222 recipients. Reportedly, nearly half of unique spike TCRs recognized epitopes outside B.1.351/B.1.1.7 mutations.

Generated by immunoSEQ multiplex PCR, the TCRdb table keeps only in-frame clones and is missing some. Seen here are 110,000 to 150,000 clones, approximately 94% observed once, and the top ten hold roughly 9%. Germline loops: CDR1 LGHNA, CDR2 YNFKEQ. The CDR3 length is 16 residues. Trimming left V 0 bases short and J 0 bases short, with 9 bases between. This receptor was obtained from an adult in good health. This chain joins TRBV4-2 and TRBJ1-3; D not resolved. The specimen comprised peripheral blood, sampled on day 0 of AZD1222 vaccination. The CDR3 is CASSQEALLSGNTIYF. The CDR3 region has the DNA TGTGCCAGCAGCCAAGAAGCGTTGCTCTCTGGAAACACCATATATTTT.